This record covers a single T cell receptor beta chain. The data are from a study of brain T cells in children with intractable seizures. The time point was: blood from clinic visit 5 months post-surgery; TSC patient then seizure free. Surgery cases with the highest brain T cell transcript signatures were chosen for sequencing. Clones were read by immunoSEQ multiplex PCR, and TCRdb kept only the in-frame ones, dropping some. This table has around 340,000 clones, over 90% appearing once. Germline V lookup: CDR1 SGDLS, CDR2 YYNGEE. The CDR3 has 15 amino acids. Trimming stripped 2 bases from V and 2 bases from J, with 13 bases between.

The V and J genes are TRBV9 and TRBJ2-5; no reliable D call. This material consisted of peripheral blood, taken more than 4 months after surgery. The sequence derives from a boy under three years old with tuberous sclerosis and intractable seizures. The CDR3 DNA follows: TGTGCCAGCAGCGTCGGACCAAGGGAACAAGAGACCCAGTACTTC. Protein sequence: CASSVGPREQETQYF.